One T cell receptor beta chain is described in this entry. Its target is not known. CDR3 length: 17 amino acids. Looked up from germline, CDR1 is MGHRA and CDR2 is YSYEKL. The data originate from a study of CXCR3-negative and CXCR3-positive naive CD8 T cells. Study-level points and caveats: For memory CD8+ cells diversity was much lower, but both naive subsets had comparably high diversity. For naive cells, CXCR3-negative and CXCR3-positive subsets had similar TRBV-TRBJ usage; for memory cells, usage differed. TRB CDR3s were more hydrophobic in CXCR3-positive than in CXCR3-negative naive cells. Similar levels of surface CD5 were seen between naive subsets; TCR strength was inferred from TRB CDR3 properties.

cDNA libraries for TRB were generated by 5' RACE incorporating UMI labels. With the 5' RACE reads reprocessed, TCRdb shows one record per CDR3 protein and no DNA. Its listing shows tens of thousands of distinct CDR3 sequences. Input material: naive CXCR3+ CD8+ T cells from blood. Subset specified: CD45RO-CCR7+CD27+CD95- naive CD8+ T cells expressing CXCR3 (TNR3+). The V call is TRBV4-1, the J call TRBJ2-1; TCRdb's D gene call, TRBD2, goes unchecked for lack of DNA. The origin of this receptor is a human donor in good health. Some clones in this sample may be carry-over from other donors' samples. The CDR3 loop reads CASSQGQGASGNNEQFF.